The rows below give T cell receptor beta chains drawn from one sample of a study of glioma-infiltrating T cells after dendritic cell vaccination. Method: immunoSEQ multiplex PCR; TCRdb's copy keeps in-frame clones and lacks some. The sample lists around 83,000 clones, around 84% occurring once. This specimen consisted of blood, obtained after dendritic cell vaccination. The receptors stem from a human donor with glioblastoma. CDR3s include the opening cysteine and the closing phenylalanine or tryptophan. The order of the fields is J gene, D gene, clone size, V gene, CDR3 DNA, CDR3 protein. D genes are given only for firm matches. Rows may omit the clone size; those that give it use once, few, many or a size class.

TRBJ2-5,TRBD2,-,TRBV7-2,TGTGCCAGCAGCCCGGGACTAGCGCAAGAGACCCAGTACTTC,CASSPGLAQETQYF
TRBJ2-7,TRBD2,-,TRBV5-1,TGCGCCAGCAGCTTGGGGGAGGGAGTTCCCTACGAGCAGTACTTC,CASSLGEGVPYEQYF
TRBJ2-2,TRBD2,-,TRBV27,TGTGCCAGCAGTTTACCGCCCGGGTTAGCGGGGTACACCGGGGAGCTGTTTTTT,CASSLPPGLAGYTGELFF
TRBJ2-7,-,once,TRBV14,TGTGCCAGCAGCCGGGGCCAGCTCAACTCCTACGAGCAGTACTTC,CASSRGQLNSYEQYF
TRBJ2-3,TRBD1,-,TRBV29-1,TGCAGCGTTGATACAGGGGTGGCAGATACGCAGTATTTT,CSVDTGVADTQYF
TRBJ2-1,TRBD2,-,TRBV7-2,TGTGCCAGCAGCTGGCGGGGGGTCTACAATGAGCAGTTCTTC,CASSWRGVYNEQFF
TRBJ2-1,TRBD2,-,TRBV19,TGTGCCAGTACCGGCCGTCCCTGGCTAGCGGGAGTTTCGCCGGATGAGCAGTTCTTC,CASTGRPWLAGVSPDEQFF
TRBJ2-1,-,-,TRBV9,TGTGCCAGCAGCGACAGCGGCCCCTACAATGAGCAGTTCTTC,CASSDSGPYNEQFF
TRBJ1-2,-,-,TRBV9,TGTGCCAGCAGCGTAGACGGGACATACACCTTC,CASSVDGTYTF
TRBJ1-6,-,-,TRBV30,TGTGCCGGTGCGAGCTCCTATAATTCACCCCTCCACTTT,CAGASSYNSPLHF
TRBJ1-1,-,-,TRBV5-1,TGCGCCAGCAGCTTCGGGGGTATTATTGAAGCTTTCTTT,CASSFGGIIEAFF
TRBJ1-6,-,-,TRBV27,TGTGCCAGCAGTTTAGTCTTAGAGTCACCCCTCCACTTT,CASSLVLESPLHF
TRBJ2-7,-,-,TRBV7-9,TGTGCCAGCAGCTCCCGGGATTTCTACGAGCAGTACTTC,CASSSRDFYEQYF
TRBJ1-5,TRBD1,-,TRBV7-2,TGTGCCAGCAGCAGAGGACAGGGGAGCAATCAGCCCCAGCATTTT,CASSRGQGSNQPQHF
TRBJ1-1,-,-,TRBV30,TGTGCCTGGAGACGCCAGGAGAACACTGAAGCTTTCTTT,CAWRRQENTEAFF
TRBJ1-3,-,-,TRBV1,TGCACCAGCAGCCTCCGCCCGAATAAGAAACAGGATCACTCTGGAAACACCATATATTTT,CTSSLRPNKKQDHSGNTIYF
TRBJ2-1,TRBD1,-,TRBV28,TGTGCCAGCAGTTTTGGGGGGACAGGGAACAATGAGCAGTTCTTC,CASSFGGTGNNEQFF
TRBJ1-6,-,-,TRBV27,TGTGCCAGCAGTTTATCCGCCACAGGGAATTTTGGGAAAAATTCACCCCTCCACTTT,CASSLSATGNFGKNSPLHF
TRBJ1-5,-,-,TRBV7-2,TGTGCCAGCAGCTTTACGGGCAATCAGCCCCAGCATTTT,CASSFTGNQPQHF
TRBJ2-1,-,-,TRBV7-2,TGTGCCAGCAGCTCCTCTAGTTATGTTGAGCAGTTCTTC,CASSSSSYVEQFF
TRBJ2-3,-,-,TRBV7-9,TGTGCCAGCAGCTTAGACTACGTGGGAGATACGCAGTATTTT,CASSLDYVGDTQYF
TRBJ2-1,TRBD2,-,TRBV10-3,TGTGCCATCAGTACTAGCGGAGTTGACAATGAGCAGTTCTTC,CAISTSGVDNEQFF
TRBJ2-1,TRBD2,-,TRBV30,TGTGCCTGGAGTGGTAGCGGGAGGGCCAATGAGCAGTTCTTC,CAWSGSGRANEQFF
TRBJ2-1,-,-,TRBV28,TGTGCCAGCAGACCACCGGGCTCCTACAATGAGCAGTTCTTC,CASRPPGSYNEQFF
TRBJ1-1,-,once,TRBV18,TGTGCCAGCTCACCCATACGGGAATCTGAAGCTTTCTTT,CASSPIRESEAFF
TRBJ2-2,TRBD2,-,TRBV7-8,TGTGCCAGCAGCTTAGTGGCTAGCGGGTTCGGGGAGCTGTTTTTT,CASSLVASGFGELFF
TRBJ2-5,TRBD2,-,TRBV27,TGTGCCAGCGCGACTGCGGGACTAGCGGAGGGGCTTGGGGAGACCCAGTACTTC,CASATAGLAEGLGETQYF
TRBJ2-2,-,-,TRBV9,TGTGCCAGCAGCGTCAGGGGTCTCGACACCGGGGAGCTGTTTTTT,CASSVRGLDTGELFF
TRBJ2-1,TRBD1,-,TRBV29-1,TGCAGCGCCGACAGGGACCAGTGGGCTGAGCAGTTCTTC,CSADRDQWAEQFF
TRBJ2-3,-,once,TRBV14,TGTGCCAGCAGCCAAGAAGTCTACAGGGGCACAGATACGCAGTATTTT,CASSQEVYRGTDTQYF
TRBJ2-1,-,few,TRBV5-5,TGTGCCAGCAGCTTGGGACAGAACCAGCATGAGCAGTTCTTC,CASSLGQNQHEQFF
TRBJ2-3,TRBD2,-,TRBV7-9,TGTGCCAGCAGACTAGCGGGAGAGGGAGATACGCAGTATTTT,CASRLAGEGDTQYF
TRBJ2-1,TRBD2,once,TRBV6-6,TGTGCCAGCAGTCGGACTAGCGGGAACAATGAGCAGTTCTTC,CASSRTSGNNEQFF
TRBJ2-5,-,-,TRBV19,TGTGCGGCGGGTTTAGAGACCCAGTACTTC,CAAGLETQYF
TRBJ1-2,-,-,TRBV19,TGTGCCAGTAGTACCCGACACACAATTAACTATGGCTACACCTTC,CASSTRHTINYGYTF
TRBJ2-7,-,-,TRBV4-1,TGCGCCAGCAGTCCTCTCGAGGGAAAGCCCTACGAGCAGTACTTC,CASSPLEGKPYEQYF
TRBJ1-2,-,-,TRBV27,TGTGCCAGCAGGCCAGTAGCGGGAGGCTACACCTTC,CASRPVAGGYTF
TRBJ2-3,-,-,TRBV14,TGTGCCAGCAGCATTTTCGGGGTCCCGACAATATCAGATACGCAGTATTTT,CASSIFGVPTISDTQYF
TRBJ2-7,-,-,TRBV21-1,TGTGCCAGCAGCAAAGCTGACACGAGCTCCTACGAGCAGTACTTC,CASSKADTSSYEQYF
TRBJ2-7,-,-,TRBV6-6,TGTGCCAGCAGTTACTCGACAGGCAGCGGCTACGAGCAGTACTTC,CASSYSTGSGYEQYF
TRBJ2-5,TRBD2,few,TRBV7-3,TGTGCCAGCAGCCGGGACTATCAAGAGACCCAGTACTTC,CASSRDYQETQYF
TRBJ1-2,-,-,TRBV11-1,TGTGCCAGCAGCACTACTACAAGCTATGGCTACACCTTC,CASSTTTSYGYTF
TRBJ1-3,-,few,TRBV5-4,TGTGCCAGCAGCGTGAGGAACAGGGAAGGAAACACCATATATTTT,CASSVRNREGNTIYF
TRBJ2-2,-,-,TRBV2,TGTGCCAGCAGTGTCACAGCCAACGGGGAGCTGTTTTTT,CASSVTANGELFF
TRBJ2-3,-,-,TRBV6-5,TGTGCCAGCAGTGGCATTAGCACAGATACGCAGTATTTT,CASSGISTDTQYF
TRBJ2-2,TRBD1,-,TRBV2,TGTGCCAGCAGTGAATATGTTAGGCAGGGGGCCGGACCCGGCGGGGAGCTGTTTTTT,CASSEYVRQGAGPGGELFF